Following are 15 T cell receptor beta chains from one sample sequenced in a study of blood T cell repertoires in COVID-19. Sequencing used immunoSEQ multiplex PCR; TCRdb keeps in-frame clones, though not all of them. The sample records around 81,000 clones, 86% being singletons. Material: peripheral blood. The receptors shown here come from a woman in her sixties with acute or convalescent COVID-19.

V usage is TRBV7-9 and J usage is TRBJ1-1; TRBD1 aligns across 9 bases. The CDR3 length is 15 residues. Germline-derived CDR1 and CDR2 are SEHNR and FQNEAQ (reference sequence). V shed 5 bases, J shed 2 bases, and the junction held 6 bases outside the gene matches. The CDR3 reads CASSEGQGGNTEAFF. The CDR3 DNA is TGTGCCAGCAGCGAGGGACAGGGAGGTAACACTGAAGCTTTCTTT.

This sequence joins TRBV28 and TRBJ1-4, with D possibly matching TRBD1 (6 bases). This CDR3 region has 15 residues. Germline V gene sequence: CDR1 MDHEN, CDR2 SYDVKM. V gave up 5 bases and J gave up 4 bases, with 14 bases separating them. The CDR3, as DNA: TGTGCCAGCAGTCCCCCGGGACACCTTAATGAAAAACTGTTTTTT. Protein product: CASSPPGHLNEKLFF.

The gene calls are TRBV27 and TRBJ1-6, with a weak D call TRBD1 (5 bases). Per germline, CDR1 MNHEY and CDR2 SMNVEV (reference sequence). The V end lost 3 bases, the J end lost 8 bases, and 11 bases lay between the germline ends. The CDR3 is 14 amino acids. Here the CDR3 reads CASSFDRTDSPLHF. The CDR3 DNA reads TGTGCCAGCAGTTTTGACAGAACGGATTCACCCCTCCACTTT.

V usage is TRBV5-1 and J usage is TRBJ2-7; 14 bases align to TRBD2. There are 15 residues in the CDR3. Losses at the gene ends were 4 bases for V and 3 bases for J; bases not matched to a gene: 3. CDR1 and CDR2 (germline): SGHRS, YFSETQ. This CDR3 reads CASSAGLAGDYEQYF. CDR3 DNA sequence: TGCGCCAGCAGCGCGGGACTAGCGGGGGACTACGAGCAGTACTTC. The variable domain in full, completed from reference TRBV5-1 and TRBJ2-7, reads KAGVTQTPRYLIKTRGQQVTLSCSPISGHRSVSWYQQTPGQGLQFLFEYFSETQRNKGNFPGRFSGRQFSNSRSEMNVSTLELGDSALYLCASSAGLAGDYEQYFGPGTRLTVT.

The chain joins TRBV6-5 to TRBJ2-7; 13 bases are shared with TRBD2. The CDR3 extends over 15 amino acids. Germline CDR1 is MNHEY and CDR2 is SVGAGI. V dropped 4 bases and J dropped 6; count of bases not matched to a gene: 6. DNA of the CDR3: TGTGCCAGCAGTTCCCGGACTAGCGGGAGAGGCGAGCAGTACTTC. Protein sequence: CASSSRTSGRGEQYF.

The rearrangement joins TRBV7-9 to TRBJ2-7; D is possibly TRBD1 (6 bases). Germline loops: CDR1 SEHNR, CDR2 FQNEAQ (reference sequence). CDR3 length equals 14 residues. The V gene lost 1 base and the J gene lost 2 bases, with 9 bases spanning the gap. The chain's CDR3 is CASSLGTVPYEQYF. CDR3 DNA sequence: TGTGCCAGCAGCTTAGGGACAGTACCCTACGAGCAGTACTTC.

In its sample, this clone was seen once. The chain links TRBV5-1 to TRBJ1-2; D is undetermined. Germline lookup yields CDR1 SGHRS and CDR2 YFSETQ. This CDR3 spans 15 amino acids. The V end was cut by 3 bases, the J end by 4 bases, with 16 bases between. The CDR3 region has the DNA TGCGCCAGCAGCTCCGGAGGGCGAACCGGCTATGGCTACACCTTC. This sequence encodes CASSSGGRTGYGYTF.

CDR3 in amino acids: CASSRSSASGGEDNEQFF. CDR3 nucleotide sequence: TGTGCCAGCAGCCGTAGTTCAGCTAGCGGGGGGGAGGACAATGAGCAGTTCTTC. The chain joins TRBV7-2 to TRBJ2-1; TRBD2 agrees at 12 bases. The CDR3 has 18 amino acids. Germline-derived CDR1 and CDR2 are SGHTA and FQGNSA. Unmatched junction bases numbered 13, after V lost 5 bases and J lost 5 bases.

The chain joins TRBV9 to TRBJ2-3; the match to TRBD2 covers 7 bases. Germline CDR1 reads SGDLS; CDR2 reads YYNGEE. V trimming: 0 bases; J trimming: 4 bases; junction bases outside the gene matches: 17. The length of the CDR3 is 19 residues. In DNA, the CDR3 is TGTGCCAGCAGCGTAGCGGGGGGATGGGCTACCGAGAGTCCAGATACGCAGTATTTT. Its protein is CASSVAGGWATESPDTQYF.

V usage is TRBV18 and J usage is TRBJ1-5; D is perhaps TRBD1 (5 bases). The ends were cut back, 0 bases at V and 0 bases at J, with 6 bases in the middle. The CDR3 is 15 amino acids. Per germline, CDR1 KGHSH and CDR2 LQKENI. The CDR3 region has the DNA TGTGCCAGCTCACCACCTGGGGCTAGCAATCAGCCCCAGCATTTT. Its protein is CASSPPGASNQPQHF. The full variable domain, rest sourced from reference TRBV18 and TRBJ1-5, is NAGVMQNPRHLVRRRGQEARLRCSPMKGHSHVYWYRQLPEEGLKFMVYLQKENIIDESGMPKERFSAEFPKEGPSILRIQQVVRGDSAAYFCASSPPGASNQPQHFGDGTRLSIL.

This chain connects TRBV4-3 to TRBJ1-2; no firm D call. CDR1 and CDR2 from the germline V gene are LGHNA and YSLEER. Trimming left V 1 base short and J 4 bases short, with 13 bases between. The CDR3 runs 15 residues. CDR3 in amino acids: CASSQVWGGLYGYTF. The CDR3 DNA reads TGCGCCAGCAGCCAAGTCTGGGGAGGACTCTATGGCTACACCTTC.

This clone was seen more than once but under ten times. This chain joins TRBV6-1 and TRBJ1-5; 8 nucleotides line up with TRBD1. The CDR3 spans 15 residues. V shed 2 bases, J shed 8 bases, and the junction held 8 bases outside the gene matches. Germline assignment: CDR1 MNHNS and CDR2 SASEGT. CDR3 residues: CASSERVDRGEPQHF. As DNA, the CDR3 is TGTGCCAGCAGTGAAAGAGTAGACAGGGGTGAGCCCCAGCATTTT.

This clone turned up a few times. CDR3 nucleotide sequence: TGTGCCAGCAGCACCAGAAGCGGGGGGGTATCCCGGGGGAGAGAGACCCAGTACTTC. Its translation: CASSTRSGGVSRGRETQYF. This sequence joins TRBV28 and TRBJ2-5; the match to TRBD2 covers 10 bases. Germline values: CDR1 MDHEN, CDR2 SYDVKM. V shed 6 bases, J shed 4 bases, and the junction held 20 bases outside the gene matches. The CDR3 loop spans 19 amino acids.

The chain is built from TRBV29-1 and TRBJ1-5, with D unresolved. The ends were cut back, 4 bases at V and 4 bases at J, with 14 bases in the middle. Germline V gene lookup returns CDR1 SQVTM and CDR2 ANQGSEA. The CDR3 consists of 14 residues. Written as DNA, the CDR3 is TGCAGCGTTGTCCCCGCGGACTCTAATCAGCCCCAGCATTTT. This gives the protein CSVVPADSNQPQHF.

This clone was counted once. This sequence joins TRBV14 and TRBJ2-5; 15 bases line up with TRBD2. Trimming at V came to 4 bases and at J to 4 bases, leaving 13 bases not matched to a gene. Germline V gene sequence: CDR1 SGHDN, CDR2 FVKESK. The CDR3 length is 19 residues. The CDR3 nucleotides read TGTGCCAGCAGCCCGACTCTGGGACTAGCGGGAGGACCGGGAGAGACCCAGTACTTC. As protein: CASSPTLGLAGGPGETQYF.